The source of this T cell receptor beta chain is a study of cytomegalovirus exposure and HLA in healthy donors. Overall study results and limits: An analysis that was carried out later associated some 17,000 TCR beta sequences with HLA alleles at 0.05 false discovery rate. Rates of TCR association differed by HLA locus in a later analysis, with DRB1 highest and HLA-C lowest. About 87% or about 30% of the time was how often most TCR beta V segments were productive, according to an earlier analysis.

Amplification used 60 Vbeta primers and 13 Jbeta primers. The table came from immunoSEQ multiplex PCR; TCRdb's copy has only in-frame clones and leaves some out. This sample has approximately 180,000 clones; 75% to 85% occur once, and the top ten carry less than 1.5%. Regarding this clone: Its cognate antigen is unknown.

Germline V CDR1 and CDR2: SGHRS, YFSETQ. With V trimmed by 9 bases and J by 1 base, 8 bases remained unmatched. CDR3 length equals 15 residues. The rearrangement joins TRBV5-1 to TRBJ2-3, with 10 positions matching TRBD2. Material for sequencing was PBMCs. The receptor comes from a woman aged 25 to 39 in good health and CMV-seropositive. The CDR3 spells CATSIGTSGTDTQYF. CDR3 DNA: TGCGCCACCTCAATAGGGACTAGCGGCACAGATACGCAGTATTTT.